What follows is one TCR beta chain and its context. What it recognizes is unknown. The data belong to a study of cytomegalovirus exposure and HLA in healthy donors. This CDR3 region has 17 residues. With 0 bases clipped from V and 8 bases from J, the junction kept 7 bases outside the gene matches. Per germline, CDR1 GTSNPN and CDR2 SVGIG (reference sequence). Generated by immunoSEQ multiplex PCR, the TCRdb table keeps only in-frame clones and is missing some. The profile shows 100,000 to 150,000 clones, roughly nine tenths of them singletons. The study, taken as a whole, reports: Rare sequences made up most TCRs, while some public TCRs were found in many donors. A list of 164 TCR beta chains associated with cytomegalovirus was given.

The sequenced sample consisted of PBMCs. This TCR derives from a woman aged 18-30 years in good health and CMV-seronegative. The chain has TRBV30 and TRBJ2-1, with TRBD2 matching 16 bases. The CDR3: CAWSVPGLAGGIYEQFF. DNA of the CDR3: TGTGCCTGGAGTGTTCCGGGACTAGCGGGGGGGATATATGAGCAGTTCTTC.